This T cell receptor beta chain is drawn from a study of control samples from healthy donors and cancer patients. Data came from immunoSEQ multiplex PCR; TCRdb stores just in-frame clones and leaves some out. The data contain 150,000 to 200,000 clones, 88% of them singletons. Trimming removed 1 base at V and 7 bases at J, with 11 bases between. CDR3 size: 15 residues. The germline gives CDR1 LGHDT, CDR2 YNNKEL (reference sequence). The source of this sequence is a man aged 18 to 30 in good health. The chain combines TRBV3-1 (or the pseudogene TRBV3-2) with TRBJ1-6; D perhaps matches TRBD1 (5 bases). Input material: blood. The CDR3 DNA is TGTGCCAGCAGCCAAGGCCGCAGGGTAAATTCACCCCTCCACTTT. It specifies CASSQGRRVNSPLHF.